This paragraph covers one TCR beta chain sequence. TCRdb's table, derived via immunoSEQ multiplex PCR, lists solely in-frame clones and lacks some. The table shows 93,000 or so clones, with about 80% occurring only once. After removal of 4 bases from V and 3 bases from J, the junction contained 1 base not matched to a gene. Germline CDR1 reads SGHRS; CDR2 reads YFSETQ. This CDR3 has 15 residues. This entry is derived from a study of blood T cell repertoires in COVID-19. The sequencing sample was made of peripheral blood. This rearrangement joins TRBV5-1 to TRBJ2-1, with 13 nucleotides matching TRBD2. This receptor was identified in a human donor in a cohort sampled during active COVID-19. The CDR3 loop is CASSRTSGGYNEQFF. CDR3 coding DNA: TGCGCCAGCAGCCGGACTAGCGGGGGCTACAATGAGCAGTTCTTC.